These T cell receptor beta chains were read from a single sample in a study of low-dose radiotherapy and immunotherapy resistance in tumors. TCRdb passed the reads through MiXCR, listing each CDR3 protein once. The sample lists tens of thousands of distinct CDR3 sequences, 20% to 25% occurring once. Sample: PBMCs, taken after low-dose radiotherapy plus immunotherapy. Receptors originate from a female donor with ovarian cancer. The CDR3 runs from the conserved cysteine through the conserved F or W. The D gene is left open where the match is weak. Clone size is not always given. Where it is, it says once, few, many or a class for expanded clones.

v_gene,j_gene,abundance,d_gene,CDR3aa,CDR3nt
TRBV7-2,TRBJ2-1,many,TRBD2,CASSLTSGRHNEQFF,TGTGCCAGCAGCCTTACTAGCGGGAGACACAATGAGCAGTTCTTC
TRBV28,TRBJ1-5,.,.,CASTWGRGREPQHF,TGTGCCAGCACATGGGGACGGGGAAGGGAGCCCCAGCATTTT
TRBV6-6,TRBJ1-1,many,TRBD1,CASGGIGTGNTEAFF,TGTGCCAGCGGGGGGATCGGGACAGGGAACACTGAAGCTTTCTTT
TRBV15,TRBJ2-1,.,TRBD2,CATSREGLASQYNEQFF,TGTGCCACCAGCAGAGAAGGACTAGCCTCCCAATACAATGAGCAGTTCTTC
TRBV3-1,TRBJ1-2,many,.,CASSPRQIYGYTF,TGTGCCAGCAGCCCGCGACAGATCTATGGCTACACCTTC
TRBV5-5,TRBJ2-7,many,.,CASSLGNGRPQTYEQYF,TGTGCCAGCAGCTTGGGGAACGGACGGCCCCAGACCTACGAGCAGTACTTC
TRBV5-1,TRBJ2-1,few,TRBD2,CASSTGGESYNEQFF,TGCGCCAGCAGCACGGGGGGGGAATCCTACAATGAGCAGTTCTTC
TRBV20-1,TRBJ2-5,many,.,CSARRGTTRETQYF,TGCAGTGCTAGACGGGGAACAACCCGAGAGACCCAGTACTTC
TRBV29-1,TRBJ2-2,many,TRBD2,CSVGSSGGPSGELFF,TGCAGCGTTGGTAGCAGCGGGGGGCCGTCCGGGGAGCTGTTTTTT
TRBV9,TRBJ2-3,.,TRBD2,CASSVVPLAGGVDTQYF,TGTGCCAGCAGCGTAGTACCCCTAGCGGGGGGGGTGGATACGCAGTATTTT
TRBV29-1,TRBJ1-4,many,.,CSVGDPVLNEKLFF,TGCAGCGTTGGGGACCCAGTTCTTAATGAAAAACTGTTTTTT
TRBV2,TRBJ2-7,many,.,CASSIQDGSYEQYF,TGTGCCAGCAGTATACAGGATGGCTCCTACGAGCAGTACTTC
TRBV6-2/TRBV6-3,TRBJ2-2,many,TRBD1,CASRSRTGGTGELFF,TGTGCCAGCAGATCTCGGACAGGGGGCACCGGGGAGCTGTTTTTT
TRBV28,TRBJ1-3,many,.,CASSPTGTKSGNTIYF,TGTGCCAGCAGTCCCACGGGGACTAAGTCTGGAAACACCATATATTTT
TRBV6-2/TRBV6-3,TRBJ1-1,many,.,CASNPTGYGSTEAFF,TGTGCCAGCAATCCCACAGGGTACGGTTCCACTGAAGCTTTCTTT
TRBV28,TRBJ1-2,many,.,CASSLWQRGYTF,TGTGCCAGCAGTTTGTGGCAGAGGGGCTACACCTTC
TRBV2,TRBJ1-1,many,TRBD1,CASSPVANRGLMNTEAFF,TGTGCCAGCAGTCCTGTGGCAAACAGGGGGCTCATGAACACTGAAGCTTTCTTT
TRBV19,TRBJ2-3,many,TRBD2,CASSIPTSGHTDTQYF,TGTGCCAGTAGTATCCCGACTAGCGGGCACACAGATACGCAGTATTTT
TRBV6-6,TRBJ2-1,many,.,CASSSPGLPKRNEQFF,TGTGCCAGCAGTAGTCCGGGACTCCCAAAGAGGAATGAGCAGTTCTTC
TRBV5-3,TRBJ2-2,many,TRBD2,CARSPGLAGANTGELFF,TGTGCCAGAAGCCCTGGACTAGCGGGGGCGAACACCGGGGAGCTGTTTTTT